These 32 T cell receptor beta chains came from one sample sequenced in a study of shared clonotypes between healthy human individuals. The assay was immunoSEQ multiplex PCR, and TCRdb's table has in-frame clones only and misses some. This sample has roughly 2.1 million clones; just over 90% occur once, and the top ten carry roughly 1.7%. The naive CD8 population came from CD45RO-negative cells selected for CCR7, without terminally differentiated effector memory CD45RA+ cells. Sequencing used naive CD8+ T cells from PBMCs. These receptors all stem from a man aged 18 to 30 in good health. Some clones in this sample may be carry-over from other donors' samples.

The V gene is TRBV6-1, the J gene TRBJ2-2; possible D gene TRBD1, 6 bases. Looked up from germline, CDR1 is MNHNS and CDR2 is SASEGT. The CDR3 extends over 15 amino acids. V dropped 6 bases and J dropped 2 bases, with 13 bases sitting between them. The DNA for the CDR3 is TGTGCCAGCAGACCCTGGGACACCAACACCGGGGAGCTGTTTTTT. Translating gives CASRPWDTNTGELFF.

V and J are TRBV27 and TRBJ2-5; D might be TRBD1 (5 bases). This CDR3 region has 16 residues. Germline CDR1 reads MNHEY; CDR2 reads SMNVEV (reference sequence). V gave up 0 bases and J gave up 4 bases, with 15 bases separating them. The CDR3 region is CASSLSAGLAGETQYF. CDR3 sequence (DNA): TGTGCCAGCAGTTTATCAGCAGGGTTGGCCGGAGAGACCCAGTACTTC.

The chain couples TRBV4-2 to TRBJ2-2, with D perhaps TRBD2 (6 bases). The CDR3 has 16 amino acids. V lost 4 bases, J lost 4 bases, and 16 bases lay in between. The germline V gene has CDR1 LGHNA and CDR2 YNFKEQ. The CDR3 nucleotides are TGTGCCAGCAGCCCCGCTGGCGGGACGGGCACCGGGGAGCTGTTTTTT. This encodes CASSPAGGTGTGELFF.

The chain recombines TRBV5-8 with TRBJ2-5, with TRBD1 identical over 8 bases. Germline-derived CDR1 and CDR2 are SGHTS and YDEGEE. The CDR3 runs to 15 residues. J gave up 5 bases and V 7 bases, and 13 bases lay outside the gene matches. DNA of the CDR3: TGTGCCAGCTGGGTAGACGCAGGGGGCTTCGAGACCCAGTACTTC. This gives the protein CASWVDAGGFETQYF.

The rearrangement links TRBV9 to TRBJ2-3; D remains unclear. The CDR3 covers 16 residues. Trimming shortened V by 0 bases and J by 4 bases, and 15 bases separated the two germline ends. Germline CDR1 SGDLS, CDR2 YYNGEE. The CDR3 DNA reads as TGTGCCAGCAGCGTAGCACCTTCCCTTAGACCAGATACGCAGTATTTT. This gives the protein CASSVAPSLRPDTQYF. Combining the CDR3 with reference TRBV9 and TRBJ2-3 gives the whole variable domain DSGVTQTPKHLITATGQRVTLRCSPRSGDLSVYWYQQSLDQGLQFLIQYYNGEERAKGNILERFSAQQFPDLHSELNLSSLELGDSALYFCASSVAPSLRPDTQYFGPGTRLTVL.

This rearrangement joins TRBV7-9 to TRBJ2-2, with 8 nucleotides matching TRBD2. The junction had 9 bases not matched to a gene; V was cut back by 5 bases and J by 4 bases. Germline values: CDR1 SEHNR, CDR2 FQNEAQ (reference sequence). This CDR3 has 16 residues. This CDR3 is CASSPGTRARTGELFF. CDR3 in DNA: TGTGCCAGCAGCCCCGGGACTAGGGCCCGCACCGGGGAGCTGTTTTTT.

The chain has TRBV19 and TRBJ2-7; the D is unclear. The germline V gene encodes CDR1 LNHDA and CDR2 SQIVND (reference sequence). This CDR3 region has 14 residues. V was trimmed by 5 bases and J by 4 bases, leaving 15 bases between them. The CDR3 reads CASSGAGQKYEQYF. CDR3 sequence (DNA): TGTGCCAGTAGTGGTGCCGGGCAAAAATACGAGCAGTACTTC.

The rearrangement links TRBV19 to TRBJ2-2; 11 bases fit TRBD2. The CDR3 length is 14 residues. Germline V gene sequence: CDR1 LNHDA, CDR2 SQIVND (reference sequence). With V trimmed by 6 bases and J by 6 bases, 3 bases remained unmatched. The CDR3 here is CASRGTSGPGELFF. In DNA, the CDR3 is TGTGCCAGTAGGGGGACTAGCGGACCCGGGGAGCTGTTTTTT.

The CDR3 coding sequence is TGTGCCAGCAGCGAATTCGGGACAGTAGACGACCAAAAACTGTTTTTT. Amino acid sequence: CASSEFGTVDDQKLFF. The chain is built from TRBV7-9 and TRBJ1-4; TRBD1 agrees at 7 bases. Per germline, CDR1 SEHNR and CDR2 FQNEAQ (reference sequence). This CDR3 is built from 16 residues. V was pared by 5 bases and J by 9 bases, with 15 bases of the junction left unmatched. Full variable domain (outside the CDR3, taken from reference TRBV7-9 and TRBJ1-4): DTGVSQNPRHKITKRGQNVTFRCDPISEHNRLYWYRQTLGQGPEFLTYFQNEAQLEKSRLLSDRFSAERPKGSFSTLEIQRTEQGDSAMYLCASSEFGTVDDQKLFFGSGTQLSVL.

CDR3 coding DNA: TGTGCCAGCAGCTGGGGGGTCAGTAACACCGGGGAGCTGTTTTTT. This translates into CASSWGVSNTGELFF. V is TRBV13 and J is TRBJ2-2; possibly TRBD2 for D (6 bases). Germline V gene data show CDR1 as PRHDT and CDR2 as FYEKMQ (reference sequence). This CDR3 is 15 amino acids long. Trimming shortened V by 4 bases and J by 2 bases, and 11 bases separated the two germline ends.

A single count supports this clone. The V call is TRBV4-1, the J call TRBJ2-3; D might be TRBD1 (6 bases). The CDR3 length is 16 residues. CDR1 MGHRA and CDR2 YSYEKL come from the germline V gene. V was trimmed by 6 bases and J by 1 base, leaving 17 bases between them. CDR3 sequence reads: CASRPGQSGGTDTQYF. DNA for the CDR3: TGCGCCAGCAGACCCGGACAGTCCGGGGGCACAGATACGCAGTATTTT.

This clone has a single count. This chain connects TRBV27 to TRBJ2-3, with unresolved D. Trimming took off 0 bases at V and 7 bases at J, with 5 bases between the two ends. Germline V CDR1 and CDR2: MNHEY, SMNVEV (reference sequence). The CDR3 totals 12 residues. The CDR3 sequence: CASSLSGNTQYF. CDR3 in DNA: TGTGCCAGCAGTTTATCGGGGAATACGCAGTATTTT.

The gene calls are TRBV7-6 and TRBJ1-4; D remains ambiguous. The CDR3 contains 18 residues. V shed 1 base and J shed 2 bases, with 17 bases lying between them. Germline lookup yields CDR1 SGHVS and CDR2 FNYEAQ. The CDR3 region has the DNA TGTGCCAGCAGCTTAGTATTGCCCCGGGAGTGGACTAATGAAAAACTGTTTTTT. Protein: CASSLVLPREWTNEKLFF.

Details on this clone: Other DNA sequences in the same sample also yield this CDR3. V and J are TRBV13 and TRBJ1-1; D possibly corresponds to TRBD1 (5 bases). Trimming pared 5 bases from V and 0 bases from J, leaving 16 bases between. The germline V gene encodes CDR1 PRHDT and CDR2 FYEKMQ (reference sequence). The CDR3 runs 16 residues. CDR3 in DNA: TGTGCCAGCAGCCCCCGGACGGGACTTCTGAACACTGAAGCTTTCTTT. This translates into CASSPRTGLLNTEAFF.

The chain employs TRBV4-3 and TRBJ2-2; no firm D call. This CDR3 has 17 amino acids. Germline V gene data show CDR1 as LGHNA and CDR2 as YSLEER. With 0 bases removed from V and 6 bases from J, the gap between germline ends came to 17 bases. As DNA, the CDR3 is TGCGCCAGCAGCCAAGAAATCTTTCGGCCCCCCTCCGGGGAGCTGTTTTTT. It is translated as CASSQEIFRPPSGELFF.

J is TRBJ2-3 and V is TRBV13, with D possibly TRBD2 on 6 matching bases. There are 16 residues in the CDR3. Germline CDR1 PRHDT, CDR2 FYEKMQ (reference sequence). V was shortened by 8 bases and J by 0 bases, with 18 bases between the two germline ends. CDR3 residues: CASSGRTNPSTDTQYF. Here the CDR3 DNA reads TGTGCCAGCTCGGGCCGGACTAACCCTAGCACAGATACGCAGTATTTT.

In the case of this clone: Other DNA sequences in this sample translate to the same CDR3. The V gene is TRBV27, the J gene TRBJ2-7; unclear D gene. The V end was cut by 5 bases, the J end by 3 bases, with 8 bases between. This CDR3 spans 12 amino acids. Germline V gene lookup returns CDR1 MNHEY and CDR2 SMNVEV (reference sequence). Here the CDR3 reads CASSLNGYEQYF. The CDR3 DNA reads TGTGCCAGCAGTCTAAATGGCTACGAGCAGTACTTC.

CDR3 nucleotide sequence: TGTGCCAGCAGCTTGGTGATGGGCGTCACAGATACGCAGTATTTT. Its protein is CASSLVMGVTDTQYF. V gene TRBV5-8 combines with J gene TRBJ2-3, with no clear D. The V and J ends lost 0 bases and 2 bases respectively, with 10 bases between them. Per germline, CDR1 SGHTS and CDR2 YDEGEE. CDR3 length: 15 residues.

The V call is TRBV5-6, the J call TRBJ2-1; weak D call: TRBD2 (5 bases). The germline V gene has CDR1 SGHDT and CDR2 YYEEEE. This CDR3 comprises 16 residues. The V and J ends lost 2 bases and 0 bases respectively, with 12 bases between them. CDR3 sequence (DNA): TGTGCCAGCAGCTTAGCCAGCGGAGGCTCCTACAATGAGCAGTTCTTC. Its protein product is CASSLASGGSYNEQFF.

This clone was found once. The V and J genes are TRBV7-7 and TRBJ2-5, with 10 nucleotides matching TRBD1. Germline CDR1 is SSHAT and CDR2 is FNYEAQ (reference sequence). V shed 5 bases, J shed 5 bases, and the junction held 8 bases outside the gene matches. The CDR3 consists of 15 residues. The CDR3 protein is CASSPRQGARETQYF. The CDR3 DNA reads as TGTGCCAGCAGCCCTCGACAGGGGGCGCGGGAGACCCAGTACTTC.

The CDR3 spells CASSPSLTGLNTEAFF. The CDR3 nucleotides are TGTGCCAGCAGCCCTTCCCTGACAGGGCTGAACACTGAAGCTTTCTTT. V gene TRBV7-3 combines with J gene TRBJ1-1; 7 nucleotides agree with TRBD1. Germline values: CDR1 SGHTA, CDR2 FQGTGA. The junction had 9 bases not matched to a gene; V was cut back by 5 bases and J by 0 bases. The CDR3 sequence is 16 residues long.

In regard to this clone: Other DNA sequences of this sample code for an identical CDR3. This chain connects TRBV29-1 to TRBJ2-7; D gene uncertain. V was pared by 7 bases and J by 4 bases, with 11 bases between. The CDR3 has 11 residues. The germline V gene has CDR1 SQVTM and CDR2 ANQGSEA. This chain's CDR3 is CSGRSGYEQYF. The CDR3 DNA reads TGCAGCGGAAGGAGTGGTTACGAGCAGTACTTC.

The sample holds one count of this clone. The chain is built from TRBV14 and TRBJ2-5; TRBD1 aligns across 9 bases. J lost 2 bases, V lost 6 bases, and 10 bases had no gene match. Germline CDR1 is SGHDN and CDR2 is FVKESK. This CDR3 is built from 16 residues. The CDR3 nucleotides are TGTGCCAGCAGTCTCCGACAGGGGGGGTTTCAAGAGACCCAGTACTTC. This codes for CASSLRQGGFQETQYF.

The chain joins TRBV2 to TRBJ2-1; tentatively, D is TRBD2 (6 bases). CDR1 SNHLY and CDR2 FYNNEI come from the germline V gene. The CDR3 covers 12 residues. Trimming stripped 9 bases from V and 8 bases from J, with 14 bases between. This chain's CDR3 is CASGGGWDEQFF. In DNA form, the CDR3 reads TGTGCCAGTGGTGGAGGGTGGGATGAGCAGTTCTTC. The variable domain in full, with the rest retrieved from reference TRBV2 and TRBJ2-1, is EPEVTQTPSHQVTQMGQEVILRCVPISNHLYFYWYRQILGQKVEFLVSFYNNEISEKSEIFDDQFSVERPDGSNFTLKIRSTKLEDSAMYFCASGGGWDEQFFGPGTRLTVL.

The rearrangement uses TRBV28 and TRBJ2-7, with 9 bases fitting TRBD1. The CDR3 runs to 14 residues. Trimming took 7 bases from V and 5 from J; bases not matched to a gene: 9. The germline gives CDR1 MDHEN, CDR2 SYDVKM. The DNA for the CDR3 is TGTGCCAGCACCACCGGGACAGGGTTCCACGAGCAGTACTTC. Translating gives CASTTGTGFHEQYF.

Points on this clone: The same CDR3 also results from other DNA sequences found in this sample. The chain couples TRBV9 to TRBJ2-7; no reliable D call. Germline lookup yields CDR1 SGDLS and CDR2 YYNGEE. The length of the CDR3 is 14 residues. V was clipped by 0 bases and J by 0 bases, with 7 bases between them. The CDR3 spells CASSVGSDSYEQYF. The CDR3 DNA reads as TGTGCCAGCAGCGTAGGGAGTGACTCCTACGAGCAGTACTTC.

This chain uses TRBV9 with TRBJ1-1, with D perhaps TRBD1 (6 bases). V gave up 0 bases and J gave up 6 bases, with 18 bases separating them. The CDR3 has 16 residues. Germline V gene sequence: CDR1 SGDLS, CDR2 YYNGEE. Here the CDR3 DNA reads TGTGCCAGCAGCGTAGGGACAGTGGGGCTGGGTGCTGAAGCTTTCTTT. This codes for CASSVGTVGLGAEAFF.

The rearrangement links TRBV30 to TRBJ2-7, with D possibly TRBD2 on 6 matching bases. This CDR3 has 13 amino acids. The germline V and J ends were trimmed by 5 bases and 3 bases, with 14 bases remaining between them. The V gene's germline CDR1 is GTSNPN and CDR2 SVGIG (reference sequence). The CDR3 loop is CAWDPGDFYEQYF. The CDR3 DNA follows: TGTGCCTGGGACCCCGGGGACTTCTACGAGCAGTACTTC.

This clone has a single count. The chain uses TRBV6-5 and TRBJ1-5; D is perhaps TRBD1 (6 bases). This CDR3 spans 13 amino acids. Germline lookup yields CDR1 MNHEY and CDR2 SVGAGI. V lost 2 bases and J lost 6, with 8 bases in between. CDR3 DNA: TGTGCCAGCAGTTACGGGGGGCGTCAGCCCCAGCATTTT. It specifies CASSYGGRQPQHF.

A single count supports this clone. This rearrangement joins TRBV27 to TRBJ1-1; TRBD1 is a possible D gene (6 bases). Looked up from germline, CDR1 is MNHEY and CDR2 is SMNVEV (reference sequence). The CDR3 is 16 residues long. V was cut by 3 bases and J by 0 bases, with 14 bases left in between. CDR3 bases: TGTGCCAGCAGTTTGGGCCCGGGACAAATGAACACTGAAGCTTTCTTT. Its translation: CASSLGPGQMNTEAFF.

The V call is TRBV7-9, the J call TRBJ1-1; D call uncertain. This CDR3 contains 12 residues. Germline assignment: CDR1 SEHNR and CDR2 FQNEAQ (reference sequence). V dropped 5 bases and J dropped 6 bases, with 10 bases sitting between them. CDR3 sequence reads: CASSPDGPEAFF. The CDR3 DNA sequence: TGTGCCAGCAGCCCGGACGGGCCTGAAGCTTTCTTT.

The rearrangement uses TRBV4-2 and TRBJ2-2, with D possibly TRBD2 on 5 matching bases. Germline lookup yields CDR1 LGHNA and CDR2 YNFKEQ. This CDR3 comprises 14 residues. V lost 7 bases and J lost 3, with 12 bases in between. Here the CDR3 reads CASNRLGDTGELFF. The CDR3 nucleotides read TGTGCCAGCAACCGACTCGGGGACACCGGGGAGCTGTTTTTT.